The 3 T cell receptor beta chains below come from one sample, sequenced in a study of cytomegalovirus exposure and HLA in healthy donors. PCR involved 60 Vbeta and 13 Jbeta primers. Sequencing used immunoSEQ multiplex PCR; TCRdb keeps in-frame clones, though not all of them. The data show 150,000 to 200,000 clones, with 76% seen just once and around 3% held by the top ten. Sequenced sample: PBMCs. Receptors originate from a male donor in good health and CMV-seronegative.

CDR3 loop: CASSQPPGWGSTDTQYF. The CDR3 coding sequence is TGTGCCAGCAGCCAACCTCCGGGGTGGGGAAGCACAGATACGCAGTATTTT. This rearrangement joins TRBV5-6 to TRBJ2-3; D is perhaps TRBD2 (5 bases). The CDR3 is 17 residues long. Trimming pared 4 bases from V and 0 bases from J, leaving 18 bases between. The V gene's germline CDR1 is SGHDT and CDR2 YYEEEE.

The chain has TRBV28 and TRBJ1-1; perhaps TRBD1 as D (5 bases). The CDR3 extends over 14 amino acids. Germline V gene sequence: CDR1 MDHEN, CDR2 SYDVKM. Trimming left V 2 bases short and J 1 base short, with 8 bases between. This chain's CDR3 is CASSLGAQNTEAFF. The CDR3 DNA is TGTGCCAGCAGTTTAGGGGCGCAGAACACTGAAGCTTTCTTT.

This clone is a singleton in its sample. This chain joins TRBV5-1 and TRBJ2-7; 8 bases are a match to TRBD1. The junction had 3 bases not matched to a gene; V was cut back by 0 bases and J by 1 base. Germline CDR1 is SGHRS and CDR2 is YFSETQ. CDR3 length: 15 residues. CDR3 nucleotide sequence: TGCGCCAGCAGCTTGGCAGGGGGCGCTTCCTACGAGCAGTACTTC. Residues: CASSLAGGASYEQYF.